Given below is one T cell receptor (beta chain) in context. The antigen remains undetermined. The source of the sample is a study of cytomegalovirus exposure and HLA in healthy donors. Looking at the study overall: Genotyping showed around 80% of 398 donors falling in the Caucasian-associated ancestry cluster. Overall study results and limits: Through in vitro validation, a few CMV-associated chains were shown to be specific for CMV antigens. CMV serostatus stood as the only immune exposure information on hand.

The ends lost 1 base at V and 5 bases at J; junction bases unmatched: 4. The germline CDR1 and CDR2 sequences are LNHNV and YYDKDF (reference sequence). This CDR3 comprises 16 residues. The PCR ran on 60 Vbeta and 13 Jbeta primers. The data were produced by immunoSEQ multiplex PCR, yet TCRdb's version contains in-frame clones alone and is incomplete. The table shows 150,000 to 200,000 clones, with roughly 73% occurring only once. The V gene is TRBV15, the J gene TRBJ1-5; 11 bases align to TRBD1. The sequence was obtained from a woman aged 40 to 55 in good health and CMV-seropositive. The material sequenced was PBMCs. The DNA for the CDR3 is TGTGCCACCAGCAGAGCTGGACAGGGGGCAGATCAGCCCCAGCATTTT. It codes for CATSRAGQGADQPQHF. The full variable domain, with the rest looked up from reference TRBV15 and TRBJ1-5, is DAMVIQNPRYQVTQFGKPVTLSCSQTLNHNVMYWYQQKSSQAPKLLFHYYDKDFNNEADTPDNFQSRRPNTSFCFLDIRSPGLGDTAMYLCATSRAGQGADQPQHFGDGTRLSIL.